The rows below give T cell receptor beta chains drawn from one sample of a study of blood T cell repertoires in COVID-19. Assay: immunoSEQ multiplex PCR; the TCRdb copy retains only in-frame clones and omits some. The sample has about 270,000 clones; around 90% are singletons. Material for sequencing was PBMCs or T cells enriched from blood (not recorded which). These receptors all come from a woman aged 55-69 years in a cohort exposed to, infected with or recovered from COVID-19 (not recorded which). Both conserved end residues are part of each CDR3. The order of the fields is D gene, J gene, V gene, clone size, CDR3 DNA, CDR3 protein. The D gene is left open where the match is weak. Only part of the rows carry a size: once, few, many, or a class if the clone is expanded.

d_gene: -; j_gene: TRBJ2-4; v_gene: TRBV30; abundance: -; CDR3nt: TGTGCCTGGACACACGGGGGAGAGTACATTCAGTACTTC; CDR3aa: CAWTHGGEYIQYF
d_gene: -; j_gene: TRBJ1-2; v_gene: TRBV7-9; abundance: -; CDR3nt: TGTGCCAGCAGCTTAGTCGGGCAGGGTACTCGCTATGGCTACACCTTC; CDR3aa: CASSLVGQGTRYGYTF
d_gene: -; j_gene: TRBJ2-5; v_gene: TRBV3-1/TRBV3-2; abundance: -; CDR3nt: TGTGCCAGCAGCCAAAGGCAGGGTGGCGAGACCCAGTACTTC; CDR3aa: CASSQRQGGETQYF
d_gene: TRBD1; j_gene: TRBJ1-4; v_gene: TRBV5-4; abundance: -; CDR3nt: TGTGCCAGCAGCTTGAAAACAGGGGCTGCTAATGAAAAACTGTTTTTT; CDR3aa: CASSLKTGAANEKLFF
d_gene: -; j_gene: TRBJ1-4; v_gene: TRBV28; abundance: -; CDR3nt: TGTGCCAGCAGTTTATTCGGACAGTCATTGAGCGAAAAACTGTTTTTT; CDR3aa: CASSLFGQSLSEKLFF
d_gene: TRBD1; j_gene: TRBJ2-5; v_gene: TRBV28; abundance: -; CDR3nt: TGTGCCAGCCTTAAGGGACAGGCCTACCAAGAGACCCAGTACTTC; CDR3aa: CASLKGQAYQETQYF
d_gene: -; j_gene: TRBJ2-1; v_gene: TRBV3-1/TRBV3-2; abundance: -; CDR3nt: TGTGCCAGCAGCCAGTCGCTAGCAAATGAGCAGTTCTTC; CDR3aa: CASSQSLANEQFF
d_gene: TRBD2; j_gene: TRBJ2-1; v_gene: TRBV13; abundance: -; CDR3nt: TGTGCCAGCAGCTTTTGGACTAGCGGCTACAATGAGCAGTTCTTC; CDR3aa: CASSFWTSGYNEQFF
d_gene: -; j_gene: TRBJ1-5; v_gene: TRBV25-1; abundance: -; CDR3nt: TGTGCCAGCAGTGCCCAGAATCAGCCCCAGCATTTT; CDR3aa: CASSAQNQPQHF
d_gene: -; j_gene: TRBJ1-5; v_gene: TRBV28; abundance: -; CDR3nt: TGTGCCAGCAGTTTACTCACAGCCGGCAATCAGCCCCAGCATTTT; CDR3aa: CASSLLTAGNQPQHF
d_gene: -; j_gene: TRBJ2-1; v_gene: TRBV7-9; abundance: once; CDR3nt: TGTGCCAGCATCCCCGAGACTAGGGTCTACAATGAGCAGTTCTTC; CDR3aa: CASIPETRVYNEQFF
d_gene: -; j_gene: TRBJ1-1; v_gene: TRBV27; abundance: -; CDR3nt: TGTGCCAGCAGATCGTCCCAGCGGCGTTACACTGAAGCTTTCTTT; CDR3aa: CASRSSQRRYTEAFF
d_gene: TRBD2; j_gene: TRBJ2-1; v_gene: TRBV5-1; abundance: once; CDR3nt: TGCGCCAGCAGCGATCGGGAGGGCCGGTACAATGAGCAGTTCTTC; CDR3aa: CASSDREGRYNEQFF
d_gene: -; j_gene: TRBJ2-3; v_gene: TRBV14; abundance: -; CDR3nt: TGTGCCAGCAGCAGAGGTGATACGCAGTATTTT; CDR3aa: CASSRGDTQYF
d_gene: -; j_gene: TRBJ2-2; v_gene: TRBV28; abundance: -; CDR3nt: TGTGCCTACTCGACCACTACGACCGGGGAGCTGTTTTTT; CDR3aa: CAYSTTTTGELFF
d_gene: TRBD1; j_gene: TRBJ2-1; v_gene: TRBV7-8; abundance: -; CDR3nt: TGTGCCAGCAGCTCGGGACAGGGGGTTTACAATGAGCAGTTCTTC; CDR3aa: CASSSGQGVYNEQFF
d_gene: TRBD1; j_gene: TRBJ2-3; v_gene: TRBV10-3; abundance: -; CDR3nt: TGTGCCATCAGTGATCTGCTGGACAGGGGGGGAGATACGCAGTATTTT; CDR3aa: CAISDLLDRGGDTQYF
d_gene: TRBD2; j_gene: TRBJ2-1; v_gene: TRBV7-2; abundance: -; CDR3nt: TGTGCCAGCAGCTCCGGGACTAGCGGGGGCGTTGAGCAGTTCTTC; CDR3aa: CASSSGTSGGVEQFF
d_gene: TRBD1; j_gene: TRBJ1-1; v_gene: TRBV2; abundance: once; CDR3nt: TGTGCCAGCAGGCGACAGGGGGCAATCACTGAAGCTTTCTTT; CDR3aa: CASRRQGAITEAFF
d_gene: TRBD1; j_gene: TRBJ1-5; v_gene: TRBV7-2; abundance: -; CDR3nt: TGTGCCAGCAGTTCCGGACAGGGCAGGGGCAATCAGCCCCAGCATTTT; CDR3aa: CASSSGQGRGNQPQHF
d_gene: -; j_gene: TRBJ1-6; v_gene: TRBV7-9; abundance: -; CDR3nt: TGTGCCAGCAGCTTAGCTAACAGGGCAGAGGCAACCCTCCACTTT; CDR3aa: CASSLANRAEATLHF
d_gene: TRBD1; j_gene: TRBJ1-4; v_gene: TRBV5-1; abundance: -; CDR3nt: TGCGCCAGCAGCTTGGAGGGGGCGCCTAATGAAAAACTGTTTTTT; CDR3aa: CASSLEGAPNEKLFF
d_gene: TRBD2; j_gene: TRBJ2-1; v_gene: TRBV3-1/TRBV3-2; abundance: once; CDR3nt: TGTGCCAGCAGCTCGGGACTAGCGAATGAGCAGTTCTTC; CDR3aa: CASSSGLANEQFF
d_gene: TRBD1; j_gene: TRBJ2-3; v_gene: TRBV9; abundance: once; CDR3nt: TGTGCCAGCAGCATCAGACAGGGTAGCACAGATACGCAGTATTTT; CDR3aa: CASSIRQGSTDTQYF
d_gene: -; j_gene: TRBJ2-2; v_gene: TRBV18; abundance: -; CDR3nt: TGTGCCAGCTCACGTGGCGGAGGGAACACCGGGGAGCTGTTTTTT; CDR3aa: CASSRGGGNTGELFF
d_gene: -; j_gene: TRBJ2-2; v_gene: TRBV5-4; abundance: -; CDR3nt: TGTGCCAGCAGCCATCGGGCGGGGTACACCGGGGAGCTGTTTTTT; CDR3aa: CASSHRAGYTGELFF
d_gene: -; j_gene: TRBJ2-7; v_gene: TRBV30; abundance: -; CDR3nt: TGTGCCTGGAGTGGACAGGCCGGCTCCTACGAGCAGTACTTC; CDR3aa: CAWSGQAGSYEQYF
d_gene: -; j_gene: TRBJ1-3; v_gene: TRBV3-1/TRBV3-2; abundance: -; CDR3nt: TGTGCCAGCAGCCAAGATATTTCGGGTGCTGGAAACACCATATATTTT; CDR3aa: CASSQDISGAGNTIYF
d_gene: -; j_gene: TRBJ2-5; v_gene: TRBV7-2; abundance: -; CDR3nt: TGTGCCAGCAGCTTAAGCGGTCCCGAAGAGACCCAGTACTTC; CDR3aa: CASSLSGPEETQYF
d_gene: TRBD2; j_gene: TRBJ2-1; v_gene: TRBV5-4; abundance: -; CDR3nt: TGTGCCAGCAGCGACCGGACTAGCGGCTCCTACAATGAGCAGTTCTTC; CDR3aa: CASSDRTSGSYNEQFF
d_gene: TRBD2; j_gene: TRBJ2-7; v_gene: TRBV4-1; abundance: -; CDR3nt: TGCGCCAGCAGCCTAGGGACTAGCGGGACCCACCTCGGGCCTCGCTACGAGCAGTACTTC; CDR3aa: CASSLGTSGTHLGPRYEQYF
d_gene: -; j_gene: TRBJ1-5; v_gene: TRBV14; abundance: few; CDR3nt: TGTGCCAGCAGCCAAGACCTGACACGTTCTTATCAGCCCCAGCATTTT; CDR3aa: CASSQDLTRSYQPQHF
d_gene: TRBD1; j_gene: TRBJ1-6; v_gene: TRBV2; abundance: -; CDR3nt: TGTGCCAGCGCGGGACAGGGAGGGAATTCACCCCTCCACTTT; CDR3aa: CASAGQGGNSPLHF
d_gene: TRBD1; j_gene: TRBJ2-2; v_gene: TRBV5-1; abundance: -; CDR3nt: TGCGCCAGCAGCTTGCATGGACAGGGGGCGAACACCGGGGAGCTGTTTTTT; CDR3aa: CASSLHGQGANTGELFF
d_gene: TRBD1; j_gene: TRBJ1-6; v_gene: TRBV7-6; abundance: -; CDR3nt: TGTGCCAGCAGGAATACAGGGGTTTCACCCCTCCACTTT; CDR3aa: CASRNTGVSPLHF
d_gene: TRBD1; j_gene: TRBJ2-2; v_gene: TRBV27; abundance: -; CDR3nt: TGTGCCAGCGGGACCATCCTTAGAACAGGGGCCACCGGGGAGCTGTTTTTT; CDR3aa: CASGTILRTGATGELFF
d_gene: -; j_gene: TRBJ2-7; v_gene: TRBV20-1; abundance: -; CDR3nt: TGCAGTGCTAGTGAGCAGGGCGTGGGCGAGCAGTACTTC; CDR3aa: CSASEQGVGEQYF